Sequencing of this T cell receptor beta chain was carried out in a study of T cell responses to AZD1222 COVID-19 vaccine. The wider study: Recipients boosted at about 4 weeks or about 12 weeks are pooled. Study conclusions and caveats: Clonal diversity was possibly underestimated, and the donors were mostly white British, with more females.

TCRdb's table, derived via immunoSEQ multiplex PCR, lists solely in-frame clones and lacks some. The table includes roughly 110,000 clones, around nine tenths detected once. As regards this clone: Its target is unknown.

Germline V CDR1 and CDR2: LGHNA, YNFKEQ. The CDR3 totals 14 residues. V dropped 0 bases and J dropped 2 bases, with 7 bases sitting between them. The material sequenced was peripheral blood, taken on day 0 of AZD1222 vaccination. The clonotype originates from an adult in good health. The genes are TRBV4-2 and TRBJ2-5; no reliable D call. The CDR3 loop is CASSQDEGQETQYF. The CDR3 bases are TGTGCCAGCAGCCAAGACGAAGGGCAAGAGACCCAGTACTTC.